These T cell receptor beta chains were read from a single sample in a study of blood T cell repertoires in COVID-19. The method was immunoSEQ multiplex PCR; TCRdb's version includes in-frame clones alone and lacks a portion of them. The data contain more than 100,000 clones, nearly 90% of them singletons. Specimen: peripheral blood. Source of these receptors: a woman aged 60-75 years with COVID-19, enrolled during active disease. CDR3s include the opening cysteine and the closing phenylalanine or tryptophan. Each record gives: J gene, V gene, CDR3 protein.

TRBJ1-4 TRBV7-9 CASSLARHSDEKLFF
TRBJ1-5 TRBV3-1/TRBV3-2 CASSRLRDRSPPQPQHF
TRBJ2-2 TRBV5-1 CASSLAGGGNTGELFF
TRBJ2-7 TRBV2 CASRELEREQYF
TRBJ2-1 TRBV18 CASSLGRDNEQFF
TRBJ1-2 TRBV19 CASSYGDSLRGYTF
TRBJ2-7 TRBV5-1 CASSLARTASYEQYF
TRBJ2-2 TRBV6-5 CASSYGRGTGELFF
TRBJ2-7 TRBV7-2 CASSSYASAYEQYF
TRBJ1-1 TRBV4-3 CASSRITGTEAFF
TRBJ1-2 TRBV4-2 CASSPTVDRKNGYTF
TRBJ1-5 TRBV6-2/TRBV6-3 CASSNLRGGARSNQPQHF